Below, one T cell receptor beta chain is given with its context. The data belong to a study of blood T cell repertoires in COVID-19. Repertoires were generated with immunoSEQ multiplex PCR, while TCRdb's copy carries only in-frame clones and drops some. The data show 90,000 to 150,000 clones, over 75% seen once. This receptor was identified in a man aged 80 or over with acute or convalescent COVID-19. Specimen: peripheral blood.

The CDR3: CASSLLTGGTQPQHF. CDR3 DNA sequence: TGTGCCAGCAGTTTACTGACAGGGGGCACTCAGCCCCAGCATTTT. V is TRBV27 and J is TRBJ1-5; 10 bases line up with TRBD1. CDR3 length: 15 amino acids. The trim removed 2 bases at V and 6 bases at J, leaving 4 bases unmatched. The V gene's germline CDR1 is MNHEY and CDR2 SMNVEV (reference sequence).